A single sample is the source of the 30 T cell receptor beta chains below, sequenced in a study of cytomegalovirus exposure and HLA in healthy donors. The primer mix had 60 Vbeta and 13 Jbeta primers. The assay was immunoSEQ multiplex PCR, and TCRdb's table has in-frame clones only and misses some. The sample has roughly 190,000 clones, about 70% seen once. What was sequenced was PBMCs. These receptors came from a woman aged 30 to 39 in good health and CMV-seronegative.

The rearrangement uses TRBV7-2 and TRBJ1-2; TRBD1 aligns across 9 bases. The germline V gene encodes CDR1 SGHTA and CDR2 FQGNSA. The CDR3 length is 14 residues. V lost 4 bases and J lost 8; bases outside the gene matches: 8. CDR3 region: CASSSRLDRGGYTF. The CDR3 bases are TGTGCCAGCAGCTCGAGGTTGGACAGGGGCGGCTACACCTTC.

This clone was counted only a few times. The chain employs TRBV18 and TRBJ1-1; D gene ambiguous. The CDR3 contains 15 residues. The V end was cut by 0 bases, the J end by 5 bases, with 13 bases between. Germline V gene sequence: CDR1 KGHSH, CDR2 LQKENI. For the CDR3, the DNA is TGTGCCAGCTCACCACCTAGTAACAGTATAACTGAAGCTTTCTTT. Amino acids: CASSPPSNSITEAFF.

This chain links TRBV5-6 with TRBJ2-4; 7 bases agree with TRBD2. The V and J ends lost 2 bases and 6 bases, in that order; junction bases with no gene match: 11. This CDR3 is 16 amino acids long. Germline values: CDR1 SGHDT, CDR2 YYEEEE. This CDR3 is CASSFTAAGVGNIQYF. The CDR3 region has the DNA TGTGCCAGCAGCTTCACCGCTGCGGGGGTGGGAAACATTCAGTACTTC.

This clone was seen only once. The chain is built from TRBV9 and TRBJ2-1; 8 bases agree with TRBD2. The CDR3 extends over 17 amino acids. After removal of 0 bases from V and 2 bases from J, the junction contained 7 bases not matched to a gene. Germline CDR1 SGDLS, CDR2 YYNGEE. CDR3 loop: CASSVDGAGVAYNEQFF. The CDR3 bases are TGTGCCAGCAGCGTAGACGGAGCGGGAGTTGCCTACAATGAGCAGTTCTTC.

This chain connects TRBV4-3 to TRBJ2-3; 11 bases fit TRBD2. The CDR3 spans 17 residues. Germline CDR1 and CDR2: LGHNA and YSLEER. Trimming took 1 base from V and 4 from J; bases not matched to a gene: 7. This chain's CDR3 is CASSQGTTSGAADTQYF. The CDR3 coding sequence is TGCGCCAGCAGCCAAGGGACGACTAGCGGGGCGGCAGATACGCAGTATTTT.

Concerning this clone: Other DNA sequences in this sample translate to the same CDR3. The chain combines TRBV5-1 with TRBJ1-3; 7 nucleotides align to TRBD1. In germline, CDR1 is SGHRS, CDR2 YFSETQ. The CDR3 has 14 residues. V lost 4 bases and J lost 4; bases outside the gene matches: 5. The CDR3 here is CASSPRTGGNTIYF. The CDR3 nucleotides are TGCGCCAGCAGCCCCCGGACAGGAGGAAACACCATATATTTT.

This clone was observed a handful of times. The V call is TRBV15, the J call TRBJ2-3; 14 nucleotides align to TRBD2. Germline trimming cut 6 bases from V and 3 bases from J; bases unmatched to any gene: 5. The CDR3 is 16 residues long. Per the germline V gene, CDR1 is LNHNV and CDR2 is YYDKDF (reference sequence). CDR3 loop: CATRTSGRAGTDTQYF. The CDR3 region has the DNA TGTGCCACCAGGACTAGCGGGAGGGCGGGGACAGATACGCAGTATTTT.

In nucleotides, the CDR3 is TGTGCCAGCAGTCCTCCGGGAGCGGGGATTTACAATGAGCAGTTCTTC. Its protein is CASSPPGAGIYNEQFF. V gene TRBV6-6 combines with J gene TRBJ2-1, with TRBD2 matching 7 bases. J gave up 4 bases and V 5 bases, and 11 bases lay outside the gene matches. The CDR3 contains 16 residues. The germline CDR1 and CDR2 sequences are MNHNY and SVGAGI (reference sequence).

This clone was detected only a few times. This chain connects TRBV6-6 to TRBJ2-3; TRBD2 matches at 7 bases. The CDR3 spans 16 residues. J lost 1 base, V lost 5 bases, and 9 bases had no gene match. Germline lookup yields CDR1 MNHNY and CDR2 SVGAGI (reference sequence). This CDR3 is CASSTGLVERTDTQYF. Written as DNA, the CDR3 is TGTGCCAGCAGTACAGGACTAGTAGAGCGCACAGATACGCAGTATTTT.

The table lists this clone with a few counts. The rearrangement links TRBV12-5 to TRBJ1-1, with TRBD1 matching over 7 bases. CDR1 LGHNT and CDR2 FRNRAP come from the germline V gene. This CDR3 is built from 18 residues. V was clipped by 2 bases and J by 0 bases; unmatched bases: 12. The CDR3, as DNA: TGTGCTAGTGGTTTGCCGCGCAGGGGGATTCTCATGAACACTGAAGCTTTCTTT. It translates to CASGLPRRGILMNTEAFF.

The chain combines TRBV7-9 with TRBJ2-3; TRBD2 matches 13 bases. CDR3 length: 17 amino acids. Germline CDR1 SEHNR, CDR2 FQNEAQ (reference sequence). With V trimmed by 5 bases and J by 4 bases, 9 bases remained unmatched. The CDR3 DNA reads as TGTGCCAGCAGCGATGCCGGACTAGCGGGGGCTCCAGATACGCAGTATTTT. Translating it yields CASSDAGLAGAPDTQYF.

The rearrangement uses TRBV6-1 and TRBJ2-7; weak D call: TRBD1 (5 bases). Germline CDR1 MNHNS, CDR2 SASEGT. This CDR3 contains 13 residues. Between the trimmed V and J ends, which lost 7 bases and 3 bases, there was a span of 13 bases. CDR3 bases: TGTGCCAGCAAATATGACAGAATCTACGAGCAGTACTTC. Encoded protein: CASKYDRIYEQYF.

The sample holds one count of this clone. This chain connects TRBV2 to TRBJ1-6; the match to TRBD1 covers 8 bases. The germline gives CDR1 SNHLY, CDR2 FYNNEI. This CDR3 is built from 19 residues. With 2 bases clipped from V and 10 bases from J, the junction kept 19 bases outside the gene matches. CDR3 protein: CASSERGVTGGFSNSPLHF. CDR3 sequence (DNA): TGTGCCAGCAGTGAAAGGGGAGTCACAGGGGGTTTTTCAAACTCACCCCTCCACTTT.

The chain employs TRBV4-3 and TRBJ2-3; perhaps TRBD2 as D (6 bases). V lost 0 bases, J lost 1 base, and 11 bases lay in between. The CDR3 is 16 residues long. CDR1 is LGHNA, CDR2 YSLEER, per germline. As DNA, the CDR3 is TGCGCCAGCAGCCAAGATCCAGCGGGCCGCACAGATACGCAGTATTTT. Amino acids: CASSQDPAGRTDTQYF.

This clone was counted between two and nine times. The chain joins TRBV7-2 to TRBJ1-1, with D maybe TRBD1 (5 bases). Trimming cost V 1 base and J 8 bases, with 11 bases left between them. The CDR3 length is 13 residues. The germline CDR1 and CDR2 sequences are SGHTA and FQGNSA. CDR3 sequence (DNA): TGTGCCAGCAGCTTAGTTCAGGGCCGAGAAGCTTTCTTT. Encoded protein: CASSLVQGREAFF.

The chain couples TRBV18 to TRBJ2-1, with D perhaps TRBD2 (5 bases). The CDR3 is 15 amino acids. The germline CDR1 and CDR2 sequences are KGHSH and LQKENI. The V and J ends lost 2 bases and 5 bases respectively, with 13 bases between them. The CDR3 is CASSPIRGWDNEQFF. CDR3 DNA: TGTGCCAGCTCACCAATCAGAGGGTGGGACAATGAGCAGTTCTTC.

The chain combines TRBV14 with TRBJ2-1; possible D gene TRBD2, 5 bases. V gave up 0 bases and J gave up 2 bases, with 11 bases separating them. The CDR3 consists of 16 residues. CDR1 and CDR2 (germline): SGHDN, FVKESK. Here the CDR3 reads CASSQDSSSAYNEQFF. CDR3 DNA sequence: TGTGCCAGCAGCCAAGATAGCAGTAGCGCCTACAATGAGCAGTTCTTC.

The chain joins TRBV5-1 to TRBJ2-5, with TRBD2 matching over 8 bases. The ends lost 4 bases at V and 5 bases at J; junction bases unmatched: 10. Per germline, CDR1 SGHRS and CDR2 YFSETQ. CDR3 length: 15 residues. The CDR3 DNA reads TGCGCCAGCAGCGGAGGGATTAGCGGGGCTGAGACCCAGTACTTC. As protein: CASSGGISGAETQYF.

This clone was recorded only once. The chain uses TRBV9 and TRBJ2-1; 7 bases are shared with TRBD1. The CDR3 consists of 13 residues. V dropped 7 bases and J dropped 5; count of bases not matched to a gene: 6. The germline V gene encodes CDR1 SGDLS and CDR2 YYNGEE. The chain's CDR3 is CASGDRDNNEQFF. As DNA, the CDR3 is TGTGCCAGCGGAGACAGGGATAACAATGAGCAGTTCTTC.

This chain links TRBV19 with TRBJ2-7, with 8 bases matching TRBD1. After removal of 5 bases from V and 3 bases from J, the junction contained 9 bases not matched to a gene. Germline CDR1 and CDR2: LNHDA and SQIVND (reference sequence). The CDR3 runs 15 residues. As DNA, the CDR3 is TGTGCCAGTAGTTCTATCCCGGGACAGGTCTACGAGCAGTACTTC. Its protein is CASSSIPGQVYEQYF.

V usage is TRBV6-5 and J usage is TRBJ1-2; possibly TRBD1 for D (6 bases). Trimming took 7 bases from V and 8 from J, leaving 20 bases between them. The germline V gene has CDR1 MNHEY and CDR2 SVGAGI. The CDR3 totals 14 residues. The chain's CDR3 is CASTLLTGTSGYTF. The CDR3 DNA follows: TGTGCCAGCACCCTATTAACGGGGACATCGGGCTACACCTTC.

This chain links TRBV19 with TRBJ1-4, with D unresolved. The CDR3 spans 13 residues. Per germline, CDR1 LNHDA and CDR2 SQIVND (reference sequence). The V end lost 7 bases, the J end lost 11 bases, and 17 bases lay between the germline ends. The CDR3 DNA follows: TGTGCCAGTAATAAGGGCGCGGGTGAGAAACTGTTTTTT. Amino acids: CASNKGAGEKLFF.

The CDR3 sequence: CASSQDRTAATEAFF. As DNA, the CDR3 is TGCGCCAGCAGCCAAGATAGGACAGCAGCCACTGAAGCTTTCTTT. This chain uses TRBV4-1 with TRBJ1-1; possible D gene TRBD1, 6 bases. The CDR3 extends over 15 amino acids. Per germline, CDR1 MGHRA and CDR2 YSYEKL. Trimming took off 0 bases at V and 4 bases at J, with 12 bases between the two ends.

The chain carries TRBV7-8 and TRBJ1-4; TRBD1 is a possible D gene (5 bases). Germline V gene data show CDR1 as SGHVS and CDR2 as FQNEAQ. V lost 1 base to trimming and J lost 3 bases, with 9 bases between them. CDR3 size: 15 residues. CDR3 DNA sequence: TGTGCCAGCAGCTTAGGAAGGGGCCCTAATGAAAAACTGTTTTTT. It codes for CASSLGRGPNEKLFF. Combining the CDR3 with reference TRBV7-8 and TRBJ1-4 gives the whole variable domain GAGVSQSPRYKVAKRGQDVALRCDPISGHVSLFWYQQALGQGPEFLTYFQNEAQLDKSGLPSDRFFAERPEGSVSTLKIQRTQQEDSAVYLCASSLGRGPNEKLFFGSGTQLSVL.

The chain joins TRBV29-1 to TRBJ1-2, with a tentative D call TRBD1 (5 bases). V was cut by 4 bases and J by 1 base, with 13 bases left in between. The germline gives CDR1 SQVTM, CDR2 ANQGSEA. CDR3 length: 14 residues. In nucleotides, the CDR3 is TGCAGCGTTGTTGGGCAGGGAGGTAACTATGGCTACACCTTC. The encoded protein is CSVVGQGGNYGYTF.

The chain couples TRBV9 to TRBJ2-5; TRBD2 agrees at 12 bases. Germline V gene data show CDR1 as SGDLS and CDR2 as YYNGEE. The CDR3 covers 18 residues. The ends lost 0 bases at V and 1 base at J; junction bases unmatched: 7. The CDR3 DNA sequence: TGTGCCAGCAGCGTAGGGGCTAGCGGGAGGGCCGGCCAAGAGACCCAGTACTTC. Residues: CASSVGASGRAGQETQYF.

The chain joins TRBV4-1 to TRBJ2-3; 9 bases match TRBD2. The V gene end was trimmed by 2 bases and the J gene end by 0 bases; junction bases not matched to a gene: 6. There are 17 residues in the CDR3. Germline CDR1 is MGHRA and CDR2 is YSYEKL. CDR3 DNA sequence: TGCGCCAGCAGCCAATTTTTAGCGGGAGTTAGCACAGATACGCAGTATTTT. The encoded protein is CASSQFLAGVSTDTQYF.

CDR3 sequence reads: CASSLLGGRKTQYF. For the CDR3, the DNA is TGTGCCAGCAGCCTACTGGGGGGTCGGAAAACCCAGTACTTC. This chain joins TRBV6-5 and TRBJ2-5, with TRBD2 as a possible D gene (6 bases). Between the trimmed V and J ends, which lost 6 bases and 8 bases, there was a span of 19 bases. Germline V CDR1 and CDR2: MNHEY, SVGAGI. The CDR3 extends over 14 amino acids.

The rearrangement joins TRBV29-1 to TRBJ1-2; D is possibly TRBD1 (5 bases). The V and J ends lost 3 bases and 8 bases respectively, with 16 bases between them. Per the germline V gene, CDR1 is SQVTM and CDR2 is ANQGSEA. The CDR3 runs 13 residues. The CDR3 DNA reads as TGCAGCGTTGACACCGGGGGGGACGAAGGCTACACCTTC. This sequence encodes CSVDTGGDEGYTF.

The chain employs TRBV4-3 and TRBJ2-2; TRBD2 agrees at 7 bases. Trimming took 4 bases from V and 5 from J; bases not matched to a gene: 4. The CDR3 length is 14 residues. The germline V gene has CDR1 LGHNA and CDR2 YSLEER. The CDR3 sequence is CASSRGLSTGELFF. For the CDR3, the DNA is TGCGCCAGCAGCCGGGGACTATCTACCGGGGAGCTGTTTTTT.